This entry features one T cell receptor beta chain sequence. These data are taken from a study of cytomegalovirus exposure and HLA in healthy donors. Per germline, CDR1 SGHTA and CDR2 FQGTGA. The CDR3 extends over 16 amino acids. V lost 5 bases and J lost 0; bases outside the gene matches: 9. Both 60 Vbeta primers and 13 Jbeta primers went into the PCR. Here immunoSEQ multiplex PCR was the method, and the copy in TCRdb shows in-frame clones only, minus some. Seen here are under 70,000 clones, 55% to 75% observed once, and the top ten hold 30% to 35%. The rearrangement links TRBV7-3 to TRBJ1-2, with 7 bases that match TRBD1. The receptor was isolated from a man aged 35 to 55 in good health and CMV-seropositive. Input material: PBMCs. CDR3 region: CASSAPTGEANYGYTF. The CDR3 bases are TGTGCCAGCAGCGCTCCCACAGGGGAAGCTAACTATGGCTACACCTTC.